This TCR beta chain was profiled in a study of cytomegalovirus exposure and HLA in healthy donors. This clone appeared once. Profiled with immunoSEQ multiplex PCR; TCRdb holds only in-frame clones, not every one. The sample lists some 68,000 clones, over 95% occurring once. The V and J ends lost 2 bases and 5 bases respectively, with 12 bases between them. The CDR3 spans 14 residues. Germline-derived CDR1 and CDR2 are MDHEN and SYDVKM. Sequencing was performed on PBMCs. The clonotype was recovered from a man between 18 and 35 years old in good health and CMV-seronegative. The chain carries TRBV28 and TRBJ1-2; perhaps TRBD1 as D (5 bases). CDR3 sequence reads: CASSLEGAGYGYTF. Written as DNA, the CDR3 is TGTGCCAGCAGTTTAGAAGGGGCTGGTTATGGCTACACCTTC.